The 23 T cell receptor beta chains below were found in one sample sequenced in a study of OX40 agonist ivuxolimab in advanced cancers. Profiled with immunoSEQ multiplex PCR; TCRdb holds only in-frame clones, not every one. This sample has approximately 35,000 clones; 80% to 85% occur once, and the top ten carry about 24%. Sequences were derived from CD4+ or CD8+ T cells sorted from blood, sampled in a trial of the OX40 agonist ivuxolimab. These receptors were collected from an adult with an advanced solid tumor such as melanoma, head and neck, liver or kidney cancer.

This clone was seen a handful of times. The junction shows a germline mismatch at one end, possibly a read error. The CDR3 spells CAISGAGSNQPQHF. CDR3 in DNA: TGTGCCATCAGTGGGGCAGGCTCCAATCAGCCCCAGCATTTT. The chain is built from TRBV6-5 and TRBJ1-5; D perhaps matches TRBD1 (5 bases). This CDR3 has 14 residues. Germline CDR1 MNHEY, CDR2 SVGAGI.

The chain links TRBV19 to TRBJ2-5; TRBD1 might be the D (6 bases). The CDR3 sequence is 14 residues long. Germline V gene data show CDR1 as LNHDA and CDR2 as SQIVND (reference sequence). Trimming cost V 9 bases and J 5 bases, with 19 bases left between them. This CDR3 is CASKATGTLETQYF. CDR3 DNA: TGTGCCAGCAAAGCAACAGGGACCCTGGAGACCCAGTACTTC.

This sequence joins TRBV6-5 and TRBJ2-7; 8 nucleotides match TRBD1. The CDR3 contains 15 residues. V trimming: 5 bases; J trimming: 5 bases; junction bases outside the gene matches: 11. In germline, CDR1 is MNHEY, CDR2 SVGAGI. In nucleotides, the CDR3 is TGTGCCAGCAGTGCCTGGACAGGGAAAGAGGACGAGCAGTACTTC. The encoded protein is CASSAWTGKEDEQYF.

V usage is TRBV27 and J usage is TRBJ1-5; no reliable D call. Germline loops: CDR1 MNHEY, CDR2 SMNVEV (reference sequence). V gave up 4 bases and J gave up 7 bases, with 11 bases separating them. The CDR3 covers 13 residues. The CDR3 DNA follows: TGTGCCAGCAGTTACGCGGCGCAACAGCCCCAGCATTTT. It yields the protein CASSYAAQQPQHF.

As DNA, the CDR3 is TGTGCCAGCAGTGAAGTCGTGAAGACCCAGTACTTC. As protein: CASSEVVKTQYF. The V and J genes are TRBV2 and TRBJ2-5; D not resolved. The CDR3 is 12 residues long. The ends were cut back, 1 base at V and 6 bases at J, with 6 bases in the middle. In germline, CDR1 is SNHLY, CDR2 FYNNEI.

This chain links TRBV7-2 with TRBJ2-1; 9 bases are shared with TRBD2. Germline V CDR1 and CDR2: SGHTA, FQGNSA. Trimming removed 3 bases from V and 4 bases from J; junction bases left unmatched: 1. CDR3 length equals 14 residues. The DNA for the CDR3 is TGTGCCAGCAGCTTGACTAGCGGTTACAATGAGCAGTTCTTC. Amino acids: CASSLTSGYNEQFF.

This chain uses TRBV7-9 with TRBJ1-1; maybe TRBD1 (6 bases). Trimming pared 3 bases from V and 7 bases from J, leaving 21 bases between. This CDR3 spans 16 amino acids. The germline V gene encodes CDR1 SEHNR and CDR2 FQNEAQ (reference sequence). The CDR3 DNA follows: TGTGCCAGCAGCTTTATACAGGGTATTATATCAGGTGAAGCTTTCTTT. Protein sequence: CASSFIQGIISGEAFF.

The gene calls are TRBV19 and TRBJ2-7, with D perhaps given as TRBD1 or TRBD2 (6 bases each). V was trimmed by 5 bases and J by 6 bases, leaving 14 bases between them. Germline V gives CDR1 LNHDA, CDR2 SQIVND (reference sequence). The CDR3 runs 13 residues. This chain's CDR3 is CASSRGGQLEQYF. The CDR3 DNA reads TGTGCCAGTAGTCGAGGGGGGCAGCTCGAGCAGTACTTC.

The chain joins TRBV4-3 to TRBJ2-1, with 8 bases identical to TRBD1. The CDR3 extends over 17 amino acids. Losses at the gene ends were 4 bases for V and 5 bases for J; bases not matched to a gene: 13. Germline V CDR1 and CDR2: LGHNA, YSLEER. The CDR3 here is CASSPRAGTGGDNEQFF. CDR3 nucleotide sequence: TGCGCCAGCAGCCCGAGGGCCGGGACAGGCGGAGACAATGAGCAGTTCTTC.

The chain carries TRBV2 and TRBJ2-1; possibly TRBD1 for D (5 bases). Germline V gene sequence: CDR1 SNHLY, CDR2 FYNNEI. This CDR3 spans 15 amino acids. The V end lost 3 bases, the J end lost 4 bases, and 13 bases lay between the germline ends. This CDR3 reads CASSEVRTNYNEQFF. The CDR3 DNA sequence: TGTGCCAGCAGTGAGGTCAGGACAAATTACAATGAGCAGTTCTTC. Filled out from reference TRBV2 and TRBJ2-1, the complete variable domain reads EPEVTQTPSHQVTQMGQEVILRCVPISNHLYFYWYRQILGQKVEFLVSFYNNEISEKSEIFDDQFSVERPDGSNFTLKIRSTKLEDSAMYFCASSEVRTNYNEQFFGPGTRLTVL.

The chain couples TRBV11-2 to TRBJ2-7; TRBD1 matches at 7 bases. This CDR3 contains 14 residues. V shed 3 bases and J 5 bases; nucleotides not matched to a gene: 7. CDR1 is SGHAT and CDR2 is FQNNGV in the germline V gene. The CDR3, as DNA: TGTGCCAGCAGCTTCGCAGGGGGTATGAACGAGCAGTACTTC. Its protein product is CASSFAGGMNEQYF. Supplemented by reference TRBV11-2 and TRBJ2-7, the full variable domain reads EAGVAQSPRYKIIEKRQSVAFWCNPISGHATLYWYQQILGQGPKLLIQFQNNGVVDDSQLPKDRFSAERLKGVDSTLKIQPAKLEDSAVYLCASSFAGGMNEQYFGPGTRLTVT.

About this clone itself: The sample contains more than one DNA sequence encoding this CDR3. This rearrangement joins TRBV7-9 to TRBJ1-5; TRBD1 might be the D (6 bases). The germline V and J ends were trimmed by 1 base and 5 bases, with 6 bases remaining between them. The CDR3 totals 13 residues. Germline V gene data show CDR1 as SEHNR and CDR2 as FQNEAQ (reference sequence). Here the CDR3 reads CASSLDRDQPQHF. The CDR3 DNA reads as TGTGCCAGCAGCTTAGACAGGGATCAGCCCCAGCATTTT.

J is TRBJ1-2 and V is TRBV18; possibly TRBD1 for D (6 bases). Per germline, CDR1 KGHSH and CDR2 LQKENI. V lost 2 bases, J lost 4 bases, and 17 bases lay in between. The CDR3 totals 16 residues. This chain's CDR3 is CASSPDYGTSTYGYTF. CDR3 DNA sequence: TGTGCCAGCTCACCAGACTACGGGACAAGTACCTATGGCTACACCTTC.

The chain links TRBV30 to TRBJ1-6, with 10 bases that match TRBD1. The CDR3 totals 15 residues. Trimming removed 2 bases from V and 8 bases from J; junction bases left unmatched: 6. Germline CDR1 and CDR2: GTSNPN and SVGIG (reference sequence). DNA for the CDR3: TGTGCCTGGAGTACCCCCGGGACAGGGGATTCACCCCTCCACTTT. As protein: CAWSTPGTGDSPLHF.

This clone was recorded a few times. The chain's CDR3 is CASSSRGNPYNEQFF. The CDR3, as DNA: TGTGCCAGCAGTAGCAGGGGGAACCCCTACAATGAGCAGTTCTTC. This sequence joins TRBV2 and TRBJ2-1; 7 bases are a match to TRBD1. The CDR3 covers 15 residues. Germline CDR1 is SNHLY and CDR2 is FYNNEI. V lost 5 bases to trimming and J lost 2 bases; unmatched junction nucleotides: 6.

This chain joins TRBV10-1 and TRBJ1-2; the D is unclear. The CDR3 is made up of 18 amino acids. In germline, CDR1 is WNHNN, CDR2 SYGVQD (reference sequence). V lost 3 bases, J lost 1 base, and 21 bases lay in between. This CDR3 reads CASSDPRRNSLFNYGYTF. In DNA form, the CDR3 reads TGCGCCAGCAGTGATCCCCGGAGAAATAGTTTGTTTAACTATGGCTACACCTTC.

CDR3 coding DNA: TGTGCCAGCTCACCGGTAGACAGGGGAAGATCTGGGGCCAACGTCCTGACTTTC. This gives the protein CASSPVDRGRSGANVLTF. The V call is TRBV18, the J call TRBJ2-6, with 8 positions matching TRBD1. Germline V gene lookup returns CDR1 KGHSH and CDR2 LQKENI. The CDR3 consists of 18 residues. The V gene end was trimmed by 3 bases and the J gene end by 1 base; junction bases not matched to a gene: 8.

This clone was observed a few times. The chain has TRBV19 and TRBJ2-1; D unclear. Trimming pared 6 bases from V and 0 bases from J, leaving 3 bases between. This CDR3 contains 12 residues. Per the germline V gene, CDR1 is LNHDA and CDR2 is SQIVND (reference sequence). The DNA for the CDR3 is TGTGCCAGTAGGAACTCCTACAATGAGCAGTTCTTC. Translated, it gives CASRNSYNEQFF.

In this sample, this clone turned up once. This chain joins TRBV6-5 and TRBJ2-7; 10 nucleotides match TRBD1. Germline V lookup: CDR1 MNHEY, CDR2 SVGAGI. V trimming: 6 bases; J trimming: 8 bases; junction bases outside the gene matches: 4. The CDR3 sequence is 12 residues long. The DNA of the CDR3 is TGTGCCAGCAGCGTGGACAGGGGGAAGCAGTACTTC. Its translation: CASSVDRGKQYF.

V usage is TRBV4-3 and J usage is TRBJ1-2; D call uncertain. Germline-derived CDR1 and CDR2 are LGHNA and YSLEER. The CDR3 extends over 13 amino acids. V was clipped by 0 bases and J by 6 bases, with 8 bases between them. The CDR3 coding sequence is TGCGCCAGCAGCCAAGATCTGCCAGATGGCTACACCTTC. This encodes CASSQDLPDGYTF.

The chain carries TRBV28 and TRBJ2-1; perhaps TRBD1 as D (5 bases). Per the germline V gene, CDR1 is MDHEN and CDR2 is SYDVKM. The CDR3 contains 11 residues. The ends were cut back, 4 bases at V and 9 bases at J, with 7 bases in the middle. In nucleotides, the CDR3 is TGTGCCAGCAGTTCAAGGGGTGAGCAGTTCTTC. It translates to CASSSRGEQFF.

The chain couples TRBV5-1 to TRBJ2-1; 7 bases align to TRBD1. V lost 2 bases to trimming and J lost 8 bases; unmatched junction nucleotides: 4. The CDR3 runs 13 residues. Germline V lookup: CDR1 SGHRS, CDR2 YFSETQ. CDR3 in amino acids: CASSLDRVDEQFF. DNA for the CDR3: TGCGCCAGCAGCTTAGACAGGGTAGATGAGCAGTTCTTC.

The rearrangement links TRBV7-3 to TRBJ2-1; TRBD1 agrees at 8 bases. Germline CDR1 and CDR2: SGHTA and FQGTGA. V was clipped by 5 bases and J by 10 bases; unmatched bases: 7. This CDR3 has 13 residues. The CDR3 DNA is TGTGCCAGCAGCCGATCGAACAGGGGGGAGCAGTTCTTC. Its protein product is CASSRSNRGEQFF.